Described below is a single T cell receptor beta chain sequence and its context. This clone was counted once. Its antigen is unknown. The input lacks base qualities; no much larger clone sits a single base away. Enrolling through a virtual design, the prospective study's participants ranged in age from roughly 18 to 89 years and lived across 20 to 30 United States geographic areas. In the prospective study, participants were assigned to cohorts based on the clinical history participants reported in a screening survey and a study questionnaire. Each participant in the prospective study had whole blood, serum and a nasopharyngeal or oropharyngeal swab collected by mobile phlebotomists. Additional blood draws and questionnaires over an approximately two-month period could optionally be provided by prospective study participants. Before DNA extraction, prospective study blood samples were shipped either frozen or at room temperature.

Inclusive of the bounding cysteine and phenylalanine, the CDR3 is 16 residues long. Here the CDR3 DNA is all that survives: 48 bases in frame from base 1. V is clipped by 0 bases and J by 1 base, and the sequence between their germline boundaries is 12 bases long. Looking up the germline V gene yields CDR1 MGHRA and CDR2 YSYEKL. This sample is drawn from a study of blood T cell repertoires in COVID-19 (dated by TCRdb to 2019 to 2021). As for the study more broadly: ImmuneRACE Cohort 3 recovered participants were defined by two consecutive negative NP/OP PCR tests, healthcare professional clearance, or symptom resolution. The material from the prospective study consisted of cDNA or gDNA derived from T cells, B-cell-depleted T cells, or PBMCs. The dataset comprised deeply sampled blood TCRbeta repertoires from subjects exposed to, actively infected with, or recovered from COVID-19. Collaborator samples came from the United States, Italy and Spain and covered acute and convalescent phases of COVID-19. The repertoires were made available in a free public database intended to serve as a resource for research on the immune response to SARS-CoV-2. The samples were drawn from two sources: the first 160 participants of the ongoing ImmuneRACE study, and 950 to 1,500 subjects contributed by 6 global collaborators. Where available, HLA class I and class II types were taken from metadata supplied by the sample provider and were not determined by assay-based typing. The sample metadata nearly always contained a de-identified subject ID, COVID-19 status, age in years and sex.

Summary of the overall study and its limitations: The quantity of clinical and demographic metadata differed by source and by participant and was supplied without curation.

TCRbeta CDR3 regions were amplified from genomic DNA by means of the immunoSEQ Assay, a bias-controlled multiplex PCR. In the authors' own workflow: The number of nucleated cells in each sample was estimated by amplification of reference gene primers within the assay. Sequence reads were collapsed and filtered to measure the absolute abundance of every unique TCRbeta CDR3 rearrangement. For each sample, productive Simpson clonality was calculated as the square root of Simpson's diversity index across productive rearrangements. TCRdb re-hosts the immuneACCESS table, in-frame sequences only. Its copies lack some clones; in the studies checked, an unresolved V gene accounts for under half of them, and the cause for the rest is not known. D and trimming were read from the DNA, whereas the V and J calls and clone size are those reported in that table. The sample contains about 270,000 clones, approximately 90% of them found a single time. The leading ten clones occupy approximately 2% of the sample.

The receptor was derived from a woman in her sixties or seventies in a cohort exposed to, infected with or recovered from COVID-19 (not recorded which). What was sequenced was PBMCs or T cells enriched from blood (not recorded which). Recombination joined TRBV4-1 with TRBJ1-2; D gene: possibly TRBD1, on 6 matching bases. The nucleotides read TGCGCCAGCAGCCAAGAACGGACAGTCGATAACTATGGCTACACCTTC. It translates as CASSQERTVDNYGYTF.